The TCR beta chain described here comes from a study of naive and memory T cell subsets. The germline CDR1 and CDR2 sequences are MNHEY and SVGEGT. The J segment lost 1 base and the V segment lost 8 bases, leaving 4 bases of the junction unmatched. This CDR3 comprises 13 residues. Both TRBC1 and TRBC2 were covered by a beta constant-region primer of two equimolar oligonucleotides. Ligation attached a single-stranded oligonucleotide with a 12-nucleotide UMI and the SP2 primer to the cDNA 3' end. TCRdb itself ran the UMI-ligation and nested PCR reads through MiXCR, one entry per CDR3 protein. Of 130,000 to 150,000 distinct CDR3 sequences listed, over 15% were seen once; the top ten hold approximately 0.13%.

The receptor's source is a human donor in good health. This sequence joins TRBV6-2 or TRBV6-3 and TRBJ1-1; TRBD1 matches 7 bases. The sample consisted of naive CD4+ T cells from blood. CDR3 DNA: TGTGCCAGCGAAGACAGGGAGAACACTGAAGCTTTCTTT. This sequence encodes CASEDRENTEAFF.